This entry lists 15 T cell receptor beta chains sequenced from one sample in a study of blood T cell repertoires in COVID-19. Using immunoSEQ multiplex PCR, the repertoire was profiled, and TCRdb retains in-frame clones only, with some absent. The profile covers 250,000 to 300,000 clones, with approximately 90% appearing a single time and approximately 2.5% taken by the ten largest. Source material: PBMCs or T cells enriched from blood (not recorded which). The origin of the receptors is a woman in her thirties or forties with acute COVID-19.

This sequence joins TRBV27 and TRBJ2-6; 9 bases map to TRBD1. The CDR3 is made up of 16 amino acids. From germline, CDR1 is MNHEY and CDR2 SMNVEV (reference sequence). The ends lost 8 bases at V and 5 bases at J; junction bases unmatched: 10. CDR3 sequence: CASRETGGGWANVLTF. The CDR3 DNA sequence: TGTGCCAGCCGTGAAACAGGGGGCGGCTGGGCCAACGTCCTGACTTTC.

This chain uses TRBV6-2 or TRBV6-3 with TRBJ2-1; D might be TRBD2 (5 bases). V was trimmed by 0 bases and J by 6 bases, leaving 12 bases between them. Germline V gene data show CDR1 as MNHEY and CDR2 as SVGEGT. CDR3 size: 15 residues. CDR3 protein: CASSYSRTSGNEQFF. DNA of the CDR3: TGTGCCAGCAGTTACTCACGAACTAGTGGCAATGAGCAGTTCTTC.

The chain is built from TRBV16 and TRBJ2-7; a weak D match, TRBD1 (5 bases). The V end lost 0 bases, the J end lost 2 bases, and 14 bases lay between the germline ends. Germline values: CDR1 KGHSY, CDR2 FQNENV. The CDR3 has 16 residues. The CDR3 region has the DNA TGTGCCAGCAGCCAATCTCTGGGGCAGTTCGCCTACGAGCAGTACTTC. Protein: CASSQSLGQFAYEQYF.

This chain uses TRBV24-1 with TRBJ1-2, with D unclear. CDR3 length: 15 residues. Trimming removed 1 base at V and 1 base at J, with 9 bases between. Germline V gives CDR1 KGHDR, CDR2 SFDVKD. DNA of the CDR3: TGTGCCACCAGTGATTTATCGGGTGATAACTATGGCTACACCTTC. Protein: CATSDLSGDNYGYTF.

As for this clone: Other DNA sequences in this specimen translate into the identical CDR3. This rearrangement joins TRBV15 to TRBJ1-1; maybe TRBD1 (5 bases). V lost 3 bases and J lost 4, with 12 bases in between. Germline loops: CDR1 LNHNV, CDR2 YYDKDF (reference sequence). The CDR3 is made up of 14 amino acids. In DNA form, the CDR3 reads TGTGCCACCAGCAGGGAGGGGAGGGGCACTGAAGCTTTCTTT. It translates to CATSREGRGTEAFF. Full variable domain (remainder filled in from reference TRBV15 and TRBJ1-1): DAMVIQNPRYQVTQFGKPVTLSCSQTLNHNVMYWYQQKSSQAPKLLFHYYDKDFNNEADTPDNFQSRRPNTSFCFLDIRSPGLGDTAMYLCATSREGRGTEAFFGQGTRLTVV.

The chain carries TRBV19 and TRBJ1-2; TRBD1 matches 8 bases. The V and J ends lost 10 bases and 7 bases, in that order; junction bases with no gene match: 14. This CDR3 has 14 residues. Germline values: CDR1 LNHDA, CDR2 SQIVND (reference sequence). The CDR3 loop is CATNGRTGKIGYTF. The DNA of the CDR3 is TGTGCCACCAACGGGCGGACAGGGAAGATTGGCTACACCTTC.

This clone is a singleton in its sample. This chain joins TRBV5-1 and TRBJ2-1, with 9 bases lining up with TRBD2. J lost 8 bases, V lost 4 bases, and 10 bases had no gene match. The CDR3 spans 15 residues. Looked up from germline, CDR1 is SGHRS and CDR2 is YFSETQ. This chain's CDR3 is CASSPGGGGLDEQFF. The CDR3 DNA reads TGCGCCAGCAGCCCCGGCGGGGGGGGGCTCGATGAGCAGTTCTTC.

The rearrangement joins TRBV2 to TRBJ1-3; D is unresolved. Germline assignment: CDR1 SNHLY and CDR2 FYNNEI. The V gene lost 4 bases and the J gene lost 4 bases, with 11 bases spanning the gap. There are 14 residues in the CDR3. The CDR3, as DNA: TGTGCCAGCAGTGTTTGGAGTGCAGGAAACACCATATATTTT. Translation gives CASSVWSAGNTIYF. The full variable domain, rest sourced from reference TRBV2 and TRBJ1-3, is EPEVTQTPSHQVTQMGQEVILRCVPISNHLYFYWYRQILGQKVEFLVSFYNNEISEKSEIFDDQFSVERPDGSNFTLKIRSTKLEDSAMYFCASSVWSAGNTIYFGEGSWLTVV.

The V and J genes are TRBV24-1 and TRBJ2-2, with 11 positions matching TRBD2. The CDR3 consists of 16 residues. Trimming took 4 bases from V and 6 from J; bases not matched to a gene: 6. The germline CDR1 and CDR2 sequences are KGHDR and SFDVKD. The CDR3 protein is CATSDVRSGRAGELFF. CDR3 bases: TGTGCCACCAGTGACGTACGTAGCGGGAGGGCCGGGGAGCTGTTTTTT.

V and J are TRBV7-2 and TRBJ2-1; D is perhaps TRBD1 (6 bases). The V gene lost 3 bases and the J gene lost 0 bases, with 15 bases spanning the gap. The CDR3 sequence is 17 residues long. From germline, CDR1 is SGHTA and CDR2 FQGNSA. This CDR3 is CASSFRTGLGSYNEQFF. Written as DNA, the CDR3 is TGTGCCAGCAGCTTCCGAACAGGGCTCGGCTCCTACAATGAGCAGTTCTTC.

The J gene is TRBJ1-1, the V gene TRBV4-1; TRBD1 matches at 7 bases. The germline gives CDR1 MGHRA, CDR2 YSYEKL. With 1 base clipped from V and 8 bases from J, the junction kept 4 bases outside the gene matches. The CDR3 runs to 13 residues. The DNA for the CDR3 is TGCGCCAGCAGCCAAGCTGGGACAGAAGAAGCTTTCTTT. Translation gives CASSQAGTEEAFF.

The chain carries TRBV28 and TRBJ1-2, with 10 positions matching TRBD1. The junction had 1 base not matched to a gene; V was cut back by 6 bases and J by 3 bases. There are 13 residues in the CDR3. Germline values: CDR1 MDHEN, CDR2 SYDVKM. CDR3 in DNA: TGTGCCAGCAGGGACAGGGGGTACTATGGCTACACCTTC. Protein sequence: CASRDRGYYGYTF.

The V call is TRBV5-1, the J call TRBJ1-1, with no clear D. Germline V CDR1 and CDR2: SGHRS, YFSETQ. This CDR3 region has 15 residues. Between the trimmed V and J ends, which lost 0 bases and 6 bases, there was a span of 15 bases. CDR3 sequence: CASSLEGGPRAEAFF. CDR3 in DNA: TGCGCCAGCAGCTTGGAAGGCGGTCCTCGAGCTGAAGCTTTCTTT.

The V gene is TRBV3-1 (or the pseudogene TRBV3-2), the J gene TRBJ2-7; D unresolved. CDR1 and CDR2 (germline): LGHDT, YNNKEL (reference sequence). CDR3 length: 12 amino acids. The ends were cut back, 8 bases at V and 4 bases at J, with 12 bases in the middle. CDR3 sequence reads: CASSHSVYEQYF. CDR3 bases: TGTGCCAGCTCTCATTCGGTGTACGAGCAGTACTTC.

This chain joins TRBV9 and TRBJ2-3; D gene ambiguous. V shed 2 bases and J shed 1 base, with 8 bases lying between them. Looked up from germline, CDR1 is SGDLS and CDR2 is YYNGEE. CDR3 length: 14 amino acids. This CDR3 is CASSVGGRTDTQYF. In nucleotides, the CDR3 is TGTGCCAGCAGCGTTGGCGGTCGCACAGATACGCAGTATTTT.